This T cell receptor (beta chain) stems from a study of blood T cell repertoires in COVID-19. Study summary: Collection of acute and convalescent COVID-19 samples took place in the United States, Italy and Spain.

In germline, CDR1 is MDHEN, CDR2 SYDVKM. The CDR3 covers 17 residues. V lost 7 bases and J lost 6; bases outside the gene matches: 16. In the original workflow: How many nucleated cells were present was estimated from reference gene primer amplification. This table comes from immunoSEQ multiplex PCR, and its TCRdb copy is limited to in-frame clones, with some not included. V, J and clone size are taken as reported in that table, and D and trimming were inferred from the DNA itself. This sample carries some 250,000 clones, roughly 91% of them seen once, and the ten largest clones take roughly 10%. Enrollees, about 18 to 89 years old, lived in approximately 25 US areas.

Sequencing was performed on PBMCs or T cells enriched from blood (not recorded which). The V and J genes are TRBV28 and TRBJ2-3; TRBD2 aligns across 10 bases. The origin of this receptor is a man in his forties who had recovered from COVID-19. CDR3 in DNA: TGTGCCAGCATCCGGGGGCTCCTAGCGGGAGCAGTTGATACGCAGTATTTT. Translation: CASIRGLLAGAVDTQYF.